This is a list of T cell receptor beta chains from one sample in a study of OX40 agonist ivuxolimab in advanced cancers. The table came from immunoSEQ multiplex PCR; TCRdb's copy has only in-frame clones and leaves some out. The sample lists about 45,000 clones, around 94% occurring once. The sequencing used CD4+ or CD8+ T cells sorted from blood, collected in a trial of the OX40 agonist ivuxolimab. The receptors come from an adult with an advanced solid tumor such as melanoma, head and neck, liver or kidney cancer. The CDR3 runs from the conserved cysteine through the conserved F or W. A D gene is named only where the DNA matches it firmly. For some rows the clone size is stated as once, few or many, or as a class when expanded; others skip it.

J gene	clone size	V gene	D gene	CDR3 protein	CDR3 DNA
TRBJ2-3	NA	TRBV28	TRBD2	CASSTQGLAGGVTDTQYF	TGTGCCAGCAGTACCCAGGGACTAGCGGGAGGGGTCACAGATACGCAGTATTTT
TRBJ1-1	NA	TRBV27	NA	CASSSAGWNTEAFF	TGTGCCAGCAGTTCCGCAGGGTGGAACACTGAAGCTTTCTTT
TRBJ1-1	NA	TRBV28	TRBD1	CASSTGGGGAFF	TGTGCCAGCAGTACAGGGGGCGGGGGAGCTTTCTTT
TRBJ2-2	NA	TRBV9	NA	CASGHEGGATGELFF	TGTGCCAGCGGGCATGAGGGCGGGGCCACCGGGGAGCTGTTTTTT
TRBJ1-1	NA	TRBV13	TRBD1	CASSFLTGVNTEAFF	TGTGCCAGCAGCTTCCTGACAGGGGTAAACACTGAAGCTTTCTTT
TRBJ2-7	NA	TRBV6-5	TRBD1	CASRIQGVSYEQYF	TGTGCCAGCAGAATCCAGGGGGTTTCCTACGAGCAGTACTTC
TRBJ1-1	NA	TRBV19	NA	CASRGTEAFF	TGTGCCAGTAGGGGGACTGAAGCTTTCTTT
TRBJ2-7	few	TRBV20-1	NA	CSASPYEQYF	TGCAGTGCTTCCCCCTACGAGCAGTACTTC
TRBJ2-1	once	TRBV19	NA	CASSMGSWAAEQFF	TGTGCCAGTAGTATGGGCAGCTGGGCGGCTGAGCAGTTCTTC
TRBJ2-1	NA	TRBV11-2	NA	CASSLDPQGLTGYNEQFF	TGTGCCAGCAGCTTAGATCCTCAGGGCCTGACTGGGTACAATGAGCAGTTCTTC
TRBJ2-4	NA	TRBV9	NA	CASSSGPIPESRSIAKNIQYF	TGTGCCAGCAGCTCCGGACCTATACCCGAGAGTCGATCTATAGCCAAAAACATTCAGTACTTC
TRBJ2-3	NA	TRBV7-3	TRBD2	CASSLALAGGITDTQYF	TGTGCCAGCAGCTTAGCTCTTGCGGGGGGAATCACAGATACGCAGTATTTT